This T cell receptor beta chain was identified in a study of T cell responses to AZD1222 COVID-19 vaccine (dated by TCRdb to the early 2020s). Study-level background: TCR sequencing was performed for approximately 240 trial participants, of whom about 210 were given two doses of AZD1222 and around 25 were given two doses of MenACWY control vaccine. Trial participants were enrolled into age subgroups of 18-55, 56-69 and 70-plus years, which contained about 150, 28 and 57 TCR-sequenced participants, respectively.

In regard to this clone: Its antigen target is currently unknown. No base quality values were provided; no much bigger clone lies one nucleotide off.

According to the study, the label for this sample's time point signals: about 28 days (+/-7) after the second vaccine dose. AZD1222 recipients with second doses at about 4 weeks or about 12 weeks were pooled, because spike-specific TCR depth and breadth did not differ between schedules. Samples from vaccinated people were obtained from the UK trials COV001 and COV002, which included a single-blind randomized controlled phase 2/3 trial of AZD1222 (ChAdOx1 nCoV-19) in healthy adults. Trial participant PBMC samples were collected at day 0 and day 28 after the second dose for TCRbeta chain sequencing. The CDR3 holds 12 amino acids from the cysteine to the phenylalanine. The entry retains the CDR3 DNA only, 36 bases that are in frame from base 1. The junction carries 20 bases between V and J, which are trimmed by 7 bases and 11 bases respectively. According to the germline V gene (reference sequence), CDR1 reads GTSNPN and CDR2 reads SVGIG.

The paper's findings and limits, for the study overall: Nearly half of unique spike-specific TCRs reportedly recognized epitopes outside regions mutated in the B.1.351 and B.1.1.7 variants. Because no day 14 peak-response samples were available, the repertoires could be characterized only after the peak T cell response. The 56-69-year group was small, and its depth increase did not reach significance, likely because of low power. The whole spike protein was spanned by vaccine-associated CD4 TCRs, and dominant responses were seen in regions 160-218 and 743-854. Most participants were white British and females outnumbered males, and the authors suggested that clonal diversity may have been underestimated. Only six AZD1222 recipients were SARS-CoV-2 seropositive at baseline, limiting conclusions about previously exposed vaccinees. After two AZD1222 doses, both the breadth and the depth of spike-specific TCRs were significantly higher than at day 0 and than in MenACWY recipients.

The CDR3 regions of human TCRbeta chains were analyzed by immunosequencing. Per the source publication's procedure: TCRs in the repertoires were matched against a reference library of SARS-CoV-2-specific TCRs that had been generated with the MIRA antigen-specificity platform. Breadth was defined as the fraction of unique TCRs that were SARS-CoV-2-associated, and depth was defined as the fraction of total T cells that were SARS-CoV-2-associated. Each spike-specific TCR was assigned to its reactive spike region and to a CD4 or CD8 class using the MIRA data. Log10-transformed breadth and depth values were compared by one-way ANOVA with Sidak's multiple comparisons tests. Not all clones reach the TCRdb copy of this immuneACCESS table, which keeps in-frame sequences only. Checked studies attribute under half of the gap to unresolved V genes and leave the rest unexplained. V and J calls and clone size are copied from that table; D and trimming were computed from the DNA. For this sample there are approximately 46,000 clones; around 90% appear just once. The ten top clones hold 1% to 1.3% of the sample.

The specimen was peripheral blood, collected 28 days after the second AZD1222 dose. This TCR was recovered from an adult who received the AZD1222 COVID-19 vaccine. This receptor chain uses TRBV30 and TRBJ1-1, and possibly TRBD1, on 6 matching bases. The DNA is TGTGCCTCTCTCCAACAGGGTAGGGAGGCTTTCTTT. The resulting protein is CASLQQGREAFF.